These T cell receptor beta chains were read from a single sample in a study of neurological immune-mediated disorders. TCRdb analysed the 5' RACE reads with MiXCR anew, one entry per CDR3 protein. The table lists some 27,000 distinct CDR3 sequences, roughly a quarter of them singletons. What was sequenced was CD4+ T cells from blood. All receptors derive from a middle-aged man with HTLV-1-associated myelopathy (HAM/TSP). Both conserved end residues are part of each CDR3. Fields, in order: clone size, V gene, D gene, J gene, CDR3 protein, CDR3 DNA. A D gene is named only where the DNA matches it firmly. Expanded clones are given a class, and other clones once, few, many or no size at all.

>.|TRBV20-1|.|TRBJ1-2
CSARGGDGYTF
TGCAGTGCTAGAGGGGGGGACGGCTACACCTTC
>few|TRBV29-1|.|TRBJ1-1
CSVSHTINTEAFF
TGCAGCGTTTCTCATACGATTAACACTGAAGCTTTCTTT
>.|TRBV7-6|TRBD2|TRBJ2-5
CASSSYSGLEETQYF
TGTGCCAGCAGCTCCTACTCGGGACTAGAGGAGACCCAGTACTTC
>medium-sized|TRBV6-5|TRBD1|TRBJ1-1
CASTRDRNTEAFF
TGTGCCAGCACTAGGGACAGGAACACTGAAGCTTTCTTT
>many|TRBV5-1|.|TRBJ1-3
CASSLDGRGNTIYF
TGCGCCAGCAGCTTGGATGGTCGCGGAAACACCATATATTTT
>many|TRBV7-2|.|TRBJ1-2
CASSTMTGNYGYTF
TGTGCCAGCAGCACGATGACCGGGAACTATGGCTACACCTTC
>many|TRBV5-5|.|TRBJ1-1
CASSLRGLALGRGWTEAFF
TGTGCCAGCAGCTTGAGGGGCCTCGCGCTGGGGCGGGGATGGACTGAAGCTTTCTTT
>many|TRBV20-1|TRBD1|TRBJ1-1
CSTTGLGTEAFF
TGCAGTACGACAGGGTTAGGGACTGAAGCTTTCTTT
>many|TRBV5-1|.|TRBJ2-5
CASSFVLGMETQYF
TGCGCCAGCAGCTTCGTCTTAGGGATGGAGACCCAGTACTTC
>many|TRBV20-1|TRBD1|TRBJ1-5
CSARRDRVQPQHF
TGCAGTGCTAGAAGGGACAGGGTACAGCCCCAGCATTTT
>many|TRBV7-2|.|TRBJ2-7
CASSLASPLEQYF
TGTGCCAGCAGCTTAGCCTCCCCCTTGGAGCAGTACTTC
>many|TRBV6-5|TRBD1|TRBJ2-7
CATNRRRDRGYEQYF
TGTGCCACAAACCGAAGACGGGACAGGGGCTACGAGCAGTACTTC
>.|TRBV20-1|.|TRBJ1-5
CSAIQGVSNQPQHF
TGCAGTGCTATACAGGGAGTTAGCAATCAGCCCCAGCATTTT
>many|TRBV18|.|TRBJ1-4
CASSTVGEKLFF
TGTGCCAGCTCCACGGTGGGTGAAAAACTGTTTTTT
>many|TRBV29-1|.|TRBJ2-7
CSVAGGTGFTYEQYF
TGCAGCGTAGCGGGAGGGACAGGGTTTACCTACGAGCAGTACTTC
>many|TRBV6-2/TRBV6-3|TRBD1|TRBJ1-4
CASRTVGGSGEKLFF
TGTGCCAGCAGAACCGTAGGGGGCTCAGGGGAAAAACTGTTTTTT
>few|TRBV7-8|.|TRBJ2-1
CASSLARQRVNEQFF
TGTGCCAGCAGCTTAGCGCGTCAAAGGGTCAATGAGCAGTTCTTC
>few|TRBV5-1|TRBD2|TRBJ2-1
CASSLDPAGGVVEQFF
TGCGCCAGCAGCTTGGACCCGGCGGGGGGGGTGGTTGAGCAGTTCTTC
>many|TRBV5-1|.|TRBJ1-5
CASSRTGLDNQPQHF
TGCGCCAGCAGCCGTACTGGGCTAGACAATCAGCCCCAGCATTTT
>.|TRBV5-6|.|TRBJ1-5
CASSLVGGTQHF
TGTGCCAGCAGCTTGGTAGGGGGGACCCAGCATTTT
>many|TRBV18|.|TRBJ1-2
CASSPLSVSESAYYTF
TGTGCCAGCTCACCATTATCCGTATCCGAATCGGCCTACTACACCTTC
>many|TRBV29-1|.|TRBJ1-5
CSAAGRPGQPQHF
TGCAGCGCCGCGGGACGTCCAGGACAGCCCCAGCATTTT
>many|TRBV7-8|TRBD1|TRBJ2-7
CASSPVGQGAGQYF
TGTGCCAGCAGCCCAGTGGGACAGGGGGCCGGGCAGTACTTC
>many|TRBV29-1|TRBD2|TRBJ2-1
CSAQRAGGRGEQFF
TGCAGCGCCCAACGAGCGGGGGGTAGGGGTGAGCAGTTCTTC
>many|TRBV27|TRBD1|TRBJ2-2
CASSLSGTATGELFF
TGTGCCAGCAGTTTATCTGGGACAGCCACCGGGGAGCTGTTTTTT
>many|TRBV20-1|.|TRBJ2-3
CSAPDGSYTDTQYF
TGCAGTGCTCCGGACGGCTCTTACACAGATACGCAGTATTTT
>.|TRBV10-3|.|TRBJ1-2
CASGTGQNYGYTF
TGTGCGTCCGGAACCGGACAGAACTATGGCTACACCTTC
>.|TRBV12-3/TRBV12-4|.|TRBJ1-2
CASRVNQNYGYTF
TGTGCCAGCAGGGTTAATCAGAACTATGGCTACACCTTC